The 28 T cell receptor beta chains presented below share a single source sample, sequenced in a study of cytomegalovirus exposure and HLA in healthy donors. Amplification used 60 Vbeta primers and 13 Jbeta primers. Data came from immunoSEQ multiplex PCR; TCRdb stores just in-frame clones and leaves some out. The data contain about 95,000 clones, approximately 72% of them singletons. Input material: PBMCs. The receptor set was obtained from a woman aged 40 to 50 in good health and CMV-seropositive.

The gene calls are TRBV11-2 and TRBJ2-1; TRBD2 matches 13 bases. This CDR3 region has 17 residues. The V gene's germline CDR1 is SGHAT and CDR2 FQNNGV. The ends lost 0 bases at V and 5 bases at J; junction bases unmatched: 4. This CDR3 is CASSLEGLAGSDNEQFF. CDR3 DNA sequence: TGTGCCAGCAGCTTAGAGGGACTAGCGGGAAGCGACAATGAGCAGTTCTTC. The variable domain in full, with the rest retrieved from reference TRBV11-2 and TRBJ2-1, is EAGVAQSPRYKIIEKRQSVAFWCNPISGHATLYWYQQILGQGPKLLIQFQNNGVVDDSQLPKDRFSAERLKGVDSTLKIQPAKLEDSAVYLCASSLEGLAGSDNEQFFGPGTRLTVL.

The chain combines TRBV27 with TRBJ1-2; tentatively, D is TRBD1 (6 bases). This CDR3 has 13 amino acids. Trimming cost V 8 bases and J 5 bases, with 15 bases left between them. Germline V gene lookup returns CDR1 MNHEY and CDR2 SMNVEV (reference sequence). The chain's CDR3 is CASGHGQRYGYTF. The CDR3 region has the DNA TGTGCCAGCGGGCATGGACAGAGGTATGGCTACACCTTC.

The chain has TRBV27 and TRBJ2-5, with 8 bases matching TRBD1. After removal of 5 bases from V and 2 bases from J, the junction contained 10 bases not matched to a gene. The germline gives CDR1 MNHEY, CDR2 SMNVEV (reference sequence). This CDR3 is 16 amino acids long. Here the CDR3 reads CASSTSTGVAQETQYF. DNA of the CDR3: TGTGCCAGCAGTACCTCGACAGGGGTGGCGCAAGAGACCCAGTACTTC.

Here the CDR3 DNA reads TGTGCCAGCTCACCACAACGGGACTCTGGGGCCAACGTCCTGACTTTC. Residues: CASSPQRDSGANVLTF. This rearrangement joins TRBV18 to TRBJ2-6, with D perhaps matching TRBD2 (5 bases). Germline CDR1 reads KGHSH; CDR2 reads LQKENI. The CDR3 covers 16 residues. V lost 1 base, J lost 0 bases, and 7 bases lay in between.

This rearrangement joins TRBV5-1 to TRBJ1-1; D is unclear. Trimming left V 5 bases short and J 1 base short, with 15 bases between. This CDR3 contains 15 residues. CDR1 SGHRS and CDR2 YFSETQ come from the germline V gene. The CDR3 loop reads CASRLAGLGNTEAFF. CDR3 nucleotides: TGCGCCAGCAGACTAGCAGGCTTGGGGAACACTGAAGCTTTCTTT.

This clone was seen a handful of times. The chain combines TRBV5-1 with TRBJ2-7; 11 bases are shared with TRBD1. The CDR3 spans 15 residues. The V gene end was trimmed by 4 bases and the J gene end by 5 bases; junction bases not matched to a gene: 8. The germline V gene has CDR1 SGHRS and CDR2 YFSETQ. CDR3 sequence: CASSMGTGGADEQYF. CDR3 DNA: TGCGCCAGCAGCATGGGGACAGGGGGAGCGGACGAGCAGTACTTC. The whole variable domain, remainder taken from reference TRBV5-1 and TRBJ2-7, is KAGVTQTPRYLIKTRGQQVTLSCSPISGHRSVSWYQQTPGQGLQFLFEYFSETQRNKGNFPGRFSGRQFSNSRSEMNVSTLELGDSALYLCASSMGTGGADEQYFGPGTRLTVT.

V is TRBV5-1 and J is TRBJ1-2, with TRBD1 matching 7 bases. The CDR3 is 14 amino acids. Germline values: CDR1 SGHRS, CDR2 YFSETQ. With V trimmed by 4 bases and J by 8 bases, 11 bases remained unmatched. CDR3 DNA sequence: TGCGCCAGCAGCGAGGGACAGCCCTCGCGAGGCTACACCTTC. Translation gives CASSEGQPSRGYTF.

V usage is TRBV29-1 and J usage is TRBJ2-7; D is undetermined. Germline CDR1 SQVTM, CDR2 ANQGSEA. V dropped 4 bases and J dropped 3 bases, with 10 bases sitting between them. This CDR3 has 12 amino acids. CDR3 region: CSVAVSFYEQYF. DNA of the CDR3: TGCAGCGTTGCTGTTTCTTTCTACGAGCAGTACTTC.

This chain uses TRBV4-1 with TRBJ2-2; 12 bases match TRBD1. The CDR3 is 18 amino acids. Germline CDR1 MGHRA, CDR2 YSYEKL. With V trimmed by 2 bases and J by 3 bases, 7 bases remained unmatched. In nucleotides, the CDR3 is TGCGCCAGCAGCCAATCTCCGGGACAGGGGGCCGACACCGGGGAGCTGTTTTTT. Translation gives CASSQSPGQGADTGELFF.

This clone was counted a single time. The chain joins TRBV4-1 to TRBJ1-4; D unclear. Trimming took off 3 bases at V and 10 bases at J, with 6 bases between the two ends. The CDR3 spans 11 residues. CDR1 and CDR2 (germline): MGHRA, YSYEKL. CDR3 amino acids: CASSQSGKLFF. For the CDR3, the DNA is TGCGCCAGCAGCCAGTCGGGAAAACTGTTTTTT.

This chain joins TRBV19 and TRBJ2-3, with 11 bases aligning to TRBD2. Trimming at V came to 6 bases and at J to 3 bases, leaving 14 bases not matched to a gene. This CDR3 is 18 amino acids long. Germline CDR1 and CDR2: LNHDA and SQIVND (reference sequence). CDR3 DNA sequence: TGTGCCAGTAGCCCGCTGACTAGCGGGAAGAGGGGGACAGATACGCAGTATTTT. As protein: CASSPLTSGKRGTDTQYF.

J is TRBJ2-7 and V is TRBV15, with 7 bases matching TRBD2. Germline trimming cut 3 bases from V and 2 bases from J; bases unmatched to any gene: 7. This CDR3 contains 15 residues. The V gene's germline CDR1 is LNHNV and CDR2 YYDKDF (reference sequence). CDR3 protein: CATSRGSGRAYEQYF. CDR3 DNA sequence: TGTGCCACCAGCAGGGGATCTGGGAGGGCCTACGAGCAGTACTTC.

The V gene is TRBV10-1, the J gene TRBJ1-5; possibly TRBD1 for D (5 bases). Germline V gene lookup returns CDR1 WNHNN and CDR2 SYGVQD (reference sequence). This CDR3 contains 16 residues. V was pared by 6 bases and J by 2 bases, with 17 bases between. The CDR3 region is CASRWEGRACNQPQHF. The CDR3 nucleotides read TGCGCCAGCAGGTGGGAGGGGCGCGCTTGCAATCAGCCCCAGCATTTT.

The chain recombines TRBV7-9 with TRBJ1-1, with TRBD1 matching over 7 bases. CDR1 and CDR2 from the germline V gene are SEHNR and FQNEAQ (reference sequence). This CDR3 region has 16 residues. With 5 bases clipped from V and 1 base from J, the junction kept 10 bases outside the gene matches. The CDR3 spells CASSPRQGTANTEAFF. The CDR3 region has the DNA TGTGCCAGCAGCCCACGACAGGGTACTGCGAACACTGAAGCTTTCTTT.

The chain joins TRBV7-9 to TRBJ2-5, with D tentatively TRBD2 (6 bases). The end of the DNA aligns better with TRBJ2-7, so the J call may be wrong. This CDR3 has 14 amino acids. CDR1 and CDR2 (germline): SEHNR, FQNEAQ (reference sequence). CDR3 sequence (DNA): TGTGCCAGCAGCTTAGGGTCGGGAGCGACCGAGCAGTACTTC. Its protein is CASSLGSGATEQYF.

The chain combines TRBV19 with TRBJ2-7; D may be TRBD1 (6 bases). The CDR3 has 14 amino acids. Trimming left V 7 bases short and J 3 bases short, with 16 bases between. Germline V gene lookup returns CDR1 LNHDA and CDR2 SQIVND (reference sequence). The CDR3 loop is CASKGRDKHYEQYF. DNA of the CDR3: TGTGCCAGTAAAGGAAGGGACAAGCACTACGAGCAGTACTTC.

This clone has just one count. The chain carries TRBV5-1 and TRBJ2-7; TRBD2 matches 11 bases. V lost 0 bases and J lost 6; bases outside the gene matches: 5. Per the germline V gene, CDR1 is SGHRS and CDR2 is YFSETQ. This CDR3 is built from 15 residues. The CDR3 bases are TGCGCCAGCAGCTTGGATCTAGCGGGAGGTCTCGAGCAGTACTTC. Translating gives CASSLDLAGGLEQYF.

The V gene is TRBV6-9, the J gene TRBJ2-7; no firm D call. This CDR3 is 14 amino acids long. V was shortened by 3 bases and J by 2 bases, with 11 bases between the two germline ends. Germline CDR1 reads MNHGY; CDR2 reads SVAAGI. The CDR3 DNA is TGTGCCAGCAGTTACGAGGCTACCGCCTACGAGCAGTACTTC. Encoded protein: CASSYEATAYEQYF.

This sequence joins TRBV28 and TRBJ2-3; TRBD1 aligns across 8 bases. The CDR3 extends over 15 amino acids. With V trimmed by 2 bases and J by 2 bases, 3 bases remained unmatched. In germline, CDR1 is MDHEN, CDR2 SYDVKM. The CDR3 DNA reads as TGTGCCAGCAGTTTACAGCAGGGGGCCACAGATACGCAGTATTTT. Protein sequence: CASSLQQGATDTQYF. The full variable domain, in which reference TRBV28 and TRBJ2-3 provide the parts outside the CDR3, is DVKVTQSSRYLVKRTGEKVFLECVQDMDHENMFWYRQDPGLGLRLIYFSYDVKMKEKGDIPEGYSVSREKKERFSLILESASTNQTSMYLCASSLQQGATDTQYFGPGTRLTVL.

V gene TRBV29-1 combines with J gene TRBJ2-1; D is unclear. The ends were cut back, 4 bases at V and 4 bases at J, with 20 bases in the middle. This CDR3 region has 16 residues. Germline assignment: CDR1 SQVTM and CDR2 ANQGSEA. Written as DNA, the CDR3 is TGCAGCGTTGTAGCTAGAAATTTAGAGGCTTACAATGAGCAGTTCTTC. It is translated as CSVVARNLEAYNEQFF.

This clone was recorded only once. The chain carries TRBV7-6 and TRBJ1-1; no clear D gene. Trimming left V 1 base short and J 0 bases short, with 9 bases between. This CDR3 comprises 15 residues. Germline assignment: CDR1 SGHVS and CDR2 FNYEAQ. The CDR3 region has the DNA TGTGCCAGCAGCTTAGAACCGGGGTTGAACACTGAAGCTTTCTTT. Encoded protein: CASSLEPGLNTEAFF.

This chain joins TRBV9 and TRBJ2-3; 11 positions match TRBD2. Germline values: CDR1 SGDLS, CDR2 YYNGEE. The CDR3 runs 14 residues. The J segment lost 5 bases and the V segment lost 3 bases, leaving 2 bases of the junction unmatched. The CDR3 nucleotides read TGTGCCAGCAGCGGTGGGACTAGCGGAGATACGCAGTATTTT. This gives the protein CASSGGTSGDTQYF. Drawing the rest from reference TRBV9 and TRBJ2-3, the complete variable domain is DSGVTQTPKHLITATGQRVTLRCSPRSGDLSVYWYQQSLDQGLQFLIQYYNGEERAKGNILERFSAQQFPDLHSELNLSSLELGDSALYFCASSGGTSGDTQYFGPGTRLTVL.

The chain couples TRBV19 to TRBJ2-5, with 7 bases matching TRBD1. The V segment lost 3 bases and the J segment 5 bases; nucleotides outside the gene matches: 12. This CDR3 contains 16 residues. The germline V gene has CDR1 LNHDA and CDR2 SQIVND (reference sequence). The CDR3, as DNA: TGTGCCAGTAGTATGTCCGAGACAGGGTGGCCGGAGACCCAGTACTTC. It codes for CASSMSETGWPETQYF. Full variable domain (rest looked up from reference TRBV19 and TRBJ2-5): DGGITQSPKYLFRKEGQNVTLSCEQNLNHDAMYWYRQDPGQGLRLIYYSQIVNDFQKGDIAEGYSVSREKKESFPLTVTSAQKNPTAFYLCASSMSETGWPETQYFGPGTRLLVL.

The J gene is TRBJ2-3, the V gene TRBV19; 7 bases agree with TRBD2. Germline lookup yields CDR1 LNHDA and CDR2 SQIVND (reference sequence). The CDR3 runs 15 residues. The trim removed 6 bases at V and 1 base at J, leaving 7 bases unmatched. Here the CDR3 reads CASRDPGGGTDTQYF. CDR3 nucleotide sequence: TGTGCCAGTAGGGACCCGGGAGGAGGCACAGATACGCAGTATTTT.

V and J are TRBV29-1 and TRBJ1-1; D is uncertain. The germline CDR1 and CDR2 sequences are SQVTM and ANQGSEA. The V end lost 0 bases, the J end lost 7 bases, and 6 bases lay between the germline ends. The CDR3 has 11 amino acids. CDR3 residues: CSVEDLFEAFF. The CDR3 DNA reads as TGCAGCGTTGAAGATCTTTTTGAAGCTTTCTTT.

This clone was detected once. This chain connects TRBV10-3 to TRBJ2-5; TRBD2 aligns across 9 bases. V lost 3 bases to trimming and J lost 4 bases; unmatched junction nucleotides: 6. The CDR3 has 15 amino acids. Germline CDR1 is ENHRY and CDR2 is SYGVKD. CDR3 sequence: CAISDLREGTETQYF. In DNA, the CDR3 is TGTGCCATCAGTGATTTGCGGGAGGGAACAGAGACCCAGTACTTC.

J is TRBJ2-1 and V is TRBV5-6; 7 nucleotides line up with TRBD1. With V trimmed by 2 bases and J by 7 bases, 15 bases remained unmatched. The CDR3 consists of 17 residues. Germline CDR1 reads SGHDT; CDR2 reads YYEEEE. CDR3 bases: TGTGCCAGCAGCTTTTTACCGGATAGTCACAGGGGAAATGAGCAGTTCTTC. Translation: CASSFLPDSHRGNEQFF.

In its sample, this clone was seen a few times. This sequence joins TRBV28 and TRBJ1-1, with D perhaps TRBD1 (6 bases). The V gene lost 6 bases and the J gene lost 3 bases, with 17 bases spanning the gap. Germline assignment: CDR1 MDHEN and CDR2 SYDVKM. The CDR3 contains 15 residues. The CDR3 bases are TGTGCCAGCAGACCTCAGGGGATGGGTTACACTGAAGCTTTCTTT. Translated, it gives CASRPQGMGYTEAFF. Combining the CDR3 with reference TRBV28 and TRBJ1-1 gives the whole variable domain DVKVTQSSRYLVKRTGEKVFLECVQDMDHENMFWYRQDPGLGLRLIYFSYDVKMKEKGDIPEGYSVSREKKERFSLILESASTNQTSMYLCASRPQGMGYTEAFFGQGTRLTVV.